This entry describes one T cell receptor (beta chain). Its antigen is unidentified. TCR beta cDNA was reverse-transcribed from 450 to 500 ng of total RNA. The reaction used a constant-region primer and ProtoScript II reverse transcriptase. Each TCR beta library was derived from three nested multiplex PCR rounds that employed slightly modified ARM-PCR. Primers for the first two PCR rounds were TRBV1-TRBV30 forward primers and a C-beta reverse primer (around 10 cycles per round). TCRdb reprocessed the multiplex PCR reads via MiXCR and lists one record per CDR3 protein. In the table there are approximately 340,000 distinct CDR3 sequences, roughly 61% of which are singletons. Germline values: CDR1 SGHRS, CDR2 YFSETQ. The CDR3 sequence is 16 residues long. Trimming shortened V by 5 bases and J by 4 bases, and 19 bases separated the two germline ends. Unsorted whole blood served as the source of blood RNA, and germline DNA was extracted as well. Sampling before surgery obtained about 4 milliliters of peripheral blood.

This record belongs to a study of tumor-infiltrating lymphocytes in primary liver carcinoma. Across the whole study: The patients, men and women alike, were aged 30 to 69 years. Tumor staging was T1-T3 N0M0; sizes spanned 4.2 to 10 cm across. Whole-study findings and limits: Tumor top-250-clone fractions significantly exceeded those of blood (p = 0.039).

The chain carries TRBV5-1 and TRBJ2-1; D is possibly TRBD2 (5 bases). The source is a man aged 35-49 years with primary liver carcinoma and hepatitis B virus infection. The sample consisted of peripheral blood. The CDR3 nucleotides read TGCGCCAGCAGTCTGGGGAGCAACAAAAAGTACAATGAGCAGTTCTTC. It yields the protein CASSLGSNKKYNEQFF.